The 30 T cell receptor beta chains reported below all come from one sample, sequenced in a study of T-cell reconstitution after alpha-beta-depleted transplantation in children. Unique molecular identifiers were incorporated when the TCRbeta library was constructed. MiXCR was run by TCRdb on the PCR reads, yielding one entry per CDR3 protein. The sample consists of 420,000 or so distinct CDR3 sequences, approximately 10% of them appearing once. The sequencing here drew on PBMCs from the stem cell graft donor, taken from the stem cell graft. Receptors were obtained from a human donor who donated a stem cell graft to a child with acute myeloid leukemia.

The chain carries TRBV29-1 and TRBJ2-3, with TRBD2 identical over 10 bases. Looked up from germline, CDR1 is SQVTM and CDR2 is ANQGSEA. After removal of 3 bases from V and 2 bases from J, the junction contained 11 bases not matched to a gene. This CDR3 has 17 residues. The CDR3 spells CSVEKPKRGGTTDTQYF. CDR3 in DNA: TGCAGCGTTGAGAAACCTAAGCGGGGGGGGACCACAGATACGCAGTATTTT.

This clonotype was counted a few times. The rearrangement links TRBV25-1 to TRBJ2-3; perhaps TRBD1 as D (5 bases). With 5 bases removed from V and 4 bases from J, the gap between germline ends came to 13 bases. Germline V gene data show CDR1 as MGHDK and CDR2 as SYGVNS. CDR3 length equals 14 residues. CDR3 DNA: TGTGCCAGCAGTATCCGACAGCCCCCAGATACGCAGTATTTT. Protein product: CASSIRQPPDTQYF.

This clonotype has just a few counts. V usage is TRBV5-1 and J usage is TRBJ2-7; 8 positions match TRBD1. J gave up 6 bases and V 0 bases, and 11 bases lay outside the gene matches. There are 16 residues in the CDR3. The germline CDR1 and CDR2 sequences are SGHRS and YFSETQ. The CDR3 loop reads CASSLGDRLQGGEQYF. In DNA, the CDR3 is TGCGCCAGCAGCTTGGGGGACAGGCTTCAGGGTGGCGAGCAGTACTTC.

This clonotype was recorded a few times. The chain carries TRBV10-3 and TRBJ2-3; weak D call: TRBD1 (5 bases). V was shortened by 0 bases and J by 0 bases, with 7 bases between the two germline ends. The germline gives CDR1 ENHRY, CDR2 SYGVKD. The CDR3 length is 15 residues. CDR3 bases: TGTGCCATCAGTGAGTCAGACAGTAGCACAGATACGCAGTATTTT. Protein: CAISESDSSTDTQYF.

Only a few counts were recorded for this clonotype. The chain joins TRBV5-8 to TRBJ2-3; D assignment may be TRBD1 or TRBD2 (5 bases each). The CDR3 length is 17 residues. Germline values: CDR1 SGHTS, CDR2 YDEGEE. Trimming pared 6 bases from V and 2 bases from J, leaving 22 bases between. Here the CDR3 DNA reads TGTGCCAGCACCCTTTTCGGGGCAGGGAGTCTCACAGATACGCAGTATTTT. Translating it yields CASTLFGAGSLTDTQYF.

The V gene is TRBV20-1, the J gene TRBJ1-4, with D unclear. The CDR3 runs 14 residues. The germline gives CDR1 DFQATT, CDR2 SNEGSKA (reference sequence). With 0 bases removed from V and 1 base from J, the gap between germline ends came to 6 bases. The CDR3 sequence: CSARDLGTNEKLFF. The CDR3 DNA sequence: TGCAGTGCTAGAGATCTGGGAACTAATGAAAAACTGTTTTTT.

There are a few counts of this clonotype. The chain employs TRBV20-1 and TRBJ1-5; TRBD1 might be the D (6 bases). The CDR3 runs 13 residues. In germline, CDR1 is DFQATT, CDR2 SNEGSKA (reference sequence). With 3 bases removed from V and 3 bases from J, the gap between germline ends came to 9 bases. The CDR3 sequence is CSASDRINQPQHF. The CDR3 bases are TGCAGTGCTAGTGACAGGATCAATCAGCCCCAGCATTTT.

This clonotype was counted a few times. J is TRBJ2-3 and V is TRBV19; D tentatively fits TRBD1 or TRBD2 (5 bases each). The V end lost 5 bases, the J end lost 5 bases, and 17 bases lay between the germline ends. The CDR3 is made up of 15 amino acids. The germline V gene encodes CDR1 LNHDA and CDR2 SQIVND (reference sequence). CDR3 DNA sequence: TGTGCCAGTAGTCATGGGGGAATAGTTGAAGATACGCAGTATTTT. Translating gives CASSHGGIVEDTQYF.

This clonotype was observed at least ten times. The chain links TRBV27 to TRBJ1-2, with 10 bases aligning to TRBD1. V dropped 5 bases and J dropped 8; count of bases not matched to a gene: 8. CDR1 MNHEY and CDR2 SMNVEV come from the germline V gene (reference sequence). The CDR3 is 14 residues long. CDR3 amino acids: CASSLRQGASGYTF. The CDR3 DNA sequence: TGTGCCAGCAGTCTCCGACAGGGGGCAAGCGGCTACACCTTC.

This clonotype has more than one count but fewer than ten. The chain recombines TRBV7-2 with TRBJ2-7; a weak D match, TRBD1 (6 bases). The germline V gene encodes CDR1 SGHTA and CDR2 FQGNSA. Between the trimmed V and J ends, which lost 3 bases and 0 bases, there was a span of 15 bases. The CDR3 runs 16 residues. CDR3 sequence reads: CASSFYRDTVSYEQYF. The CDR3 DNA follows: TGTGCCAGCAGCTTTTACCGGGACACCGTCTCCTACGAGCAGTACTTC.

This clonotype showed up many times. The V and J genes are TRBV20-1 and TRBJ2-3; D is unclear. Trimming left V 5 bases short and J 2 bases short, with 17 bases between. From germline, CDR1 is DFQATT and CDR2 SNEGSKA (reference sequence). The CDR3 length is 15 residues. In DNA form, the CDR3 reads TGCAGTGCTCGAGGACGGCCGCCTCTCACAGATACGCAGTATTTT. Its translation is CSARGRPPLTDTQYF.

In this sample, this clonotype turned up a few times. This rearrangement joins TRBV19 to TRBJ1-5; D is unclear. The CDR3 runs 12 residues. V lost 11 bases and J 7 bases, leaving 15 bases between the germline ends. From germline, CDR1 is LNHDA and CDR2 SQIVND (reference sequence). As DNA, the CDR3 is TGTGCCGCCGTGGGAGGAGGACAGCCCCAGCATTTT. Translated, it gives CAAVGGGQPQHF.

The chain links TRBV7-2 to TRBJ1-5, with 7 positions matching TRBD1. This CDR3 is 15 amino acids long. Germline V CDR1 and CDR2: SGHTA, FQGNSA. With V trimmed by 4 bases and J by 3 bases, 6 bases remained unmatched. In DNA, the CDR3 is TGTGCCAGCAGCTCCGGCAGGGGGGCCAATCAGCCCCAGCATTTT. This sequence encodes CASSSGRGANQPQHF.

V is TRBV10-3 and J is TRBJ2-7; 9 bases match TRBD2. V gave up 2 bases and J gave up 5 bases; unmatched junction bases: 7. This CDR3 region has 15 residues. Looked up from germline, CDR1 is ENHRY and CDR2 is SYGVKD. CDR3 sequence: CAISEGGRGPHEQYF. The CDR3 nucleotides read TGTGCCATCAGTGAGGGCGGGAGGGGTCCACACGAGCAGTACTTC.

The chain employs TRBV4-2 and TRBJ1-4, with D possibly being TRBD1 (5 bases). Germline V gene lookup returns CDR1 LGHNA and CDR2 YNFKEQ. V shed 4 bases and J shed 5 bases, with 14 bases lying between them. The CDR3 consists of 15 residues. The CDR3 loop reads CASSPSLGPNEKLFF. In nucleotides, the CDR3 is TGTGCCAGCAGCCCGTCCCTGGGGCCGAATGAAAAACTGTTTTTT.

The rearrangement links TRBV15 to TRBJ2-2, with 9 nucleotides matching TRBD1. J lost 6 bases, V lost 0 bases, and 8 bases had no gene match. Germline V lookup: CDR1 LNHNV, CDR2 YYDKDF (reference sequence). The CDR3 covers 17 residues. The DNA of the CDR3 is TGTGCCACCAGCAGAGATCTAGGGACAGGGAGTTCCGGGGAGCTGTTTTTT. This gives the protein CATSRDLGTGSSGELFF.

This sequence joins TRBV5-1 and TRBJ2-3; tentative D call: TRBD1 (5 bases). From germline, CDR1 is SGHRS and CDR2 YFSETQ. CDR3 length equals 13 residues. The V end lost 2 bases, the J end lost 4 bases, and 8 bases lay between the germline ends. As DNA, the CDR3 is TGCGCCAGCAGCTTCAGGGTTCCAGATACGCAGTATTTT. Amino acids: CASSFRVPDTQYF.

The chain carries TRBV6-1 and TRBJ2-2, with D unresolved. Per germline, CDR1 MNHNS and CDR2 SASEGT. The CDR3 covers 15 residues. The V and J ends lost 8 bases and 0 bases respectively, with 13 bases between them. The CDR3 loop is CASATLNANTGELFF. Written as DNA, the CDR3 is TGTGCCAGCGCCACGTTGAACGCGAACACCGGGGAGCTGTTTTTT.

This clonotype was picked up a small number of times. The chain has TRBV7-8 and TRBJ1-1; TRBD1 matches at 12 bases. CDR1 and CDR2 (germline): SGHVS, FQNEAQ. Trimming at V came to 2 bases and at J to 4 bases, leaving 11 bases not matched to a gene. This CDR3 is built from 18 residues. The CDR3, as DNA: TGTGCCAGCAGCTTATGGGGACAGGGGGCGATCTTGGGCACTGAAGCTTTCTTT. Encoded protein: CASSLWGQGAILGTEAFF.

This clonotype was counted ten times or more. CDR3 nucleotide sequence: TGTGCCAGCAGCCCCCAAGGCCGCACAGATACGCAGTATTTT. As protein: CASSPQGRTDTQYF. This chain uses TRBV7-2 with TRBJ2-3; D remains ambiguous. The CDR3 extends over 14 amino acids. The germline V and J ends were trimmed by 5 bases and 1 base, with 10 bases remaining between them. The germline CDR1 and CDR2 sequences are SGHTA and FQGNSA.

The J gene is TRBJ2-5, the V gene TRBV7-2; 9 nucleotides line up with TRBD2. Unmatched junction bases numbered 8, after V lost 1 base and J lost 5 bases. The CDR3 totals 16 residues. Germline-derived CDR1 and CDR2 are SGHTA and FQGNSA. The CDR3 sequence is CASSLDSAGGPETQYF. The CDR3 DNA reads TGTGCCAGCAGCTTAGACTCCGCGGGAGGGCCGGAGACCCAGTACTTC.

This clonotype was counted only a few times. The J gene is TRBJ2-5, the V gene TRBV2, with D perhaps assigned TRBD1 or TRBD2 (6 bases each). Per germline, CDR1 SNHLY and CDR2 FYNNEI. The ends were cut back, 7 bases at V and 5 bases at J, with 20 bases in the middle. There are 15 residues in the CDR3. CDR3 protein: CASTEGGKPLETQYF. In DNA, the CDR3 is TGTGCCAGCACCGAGGGGGGAAAGCCTTTGGAGACCCAGTACTTC.

This clonotype has a handful of counts. The chain uses TRBV7-8 and TRBJ1-2; TRBD1 might be the D (6 bases). CDR1 and CDR2 (germline): SGHVS, FQNEAQ. The CDR3 loop spans 14 amino acids. Deletions cut 1 base from V and 5 bases from J, with 11 bases between. The CDR3 loop is CASSLGGTRYGYTF. In DNA form, the CDR3 reads TGTGCCAGCAGCTTAGGTGGGACAAGATATGGCTACACCTTC.

The rearrangement links TRBV30 to TRBJ1-3; a weak D match, TRBD1 (5 bases). V lost 2 bases and J lost 0, with 8 bases in between. The CDR3 has 14 amino acids. Germline assignment: CDR1 GTSNPN and CDR2 SVGIG (reference sequence). The CDR3 DNA is TGTGCCTGGAGTCAGGGTCTCTCTGGAAACACCATATATTTT. Translation gives CAWSQGLSGNTIYF.

V usage is TRBV20-1 and J usage is TRBJ2-5; D perhaps matches TRBD2 (6 bases). This CDR3 has 13 amino acids. Trimming took 4 bases from V and 2 from J, leaving 11 bases between them. CDR1 and CDR2 (germline): DFQATT, SNEGSKA (reference sequence). The CDR3 here is CSATRDSQETQYF. Here the CDR3 DNA reads TGCAGTGCTACCCGGGACTCGCAAGAGACCCAGTACTTC.

This clonotype occurred a few times. The chain joins TRBV3-1 to TRBJ2-5, with D possibly matching TRBD1 (5 bases). The CDR3 runs 15 residues. V dropped 0 bases and J dropped 2 bases, with 10 bases sitting between them. CDR1 is LGHDT, CDR2 YNNKEL, per germline (reference sequence). The CDR3: CASSQDPTAQETQYF. In DNA form, the CDR3 reads TGTGCCAGCAGCCAAGATCCGACAGCACAAGAGACCCAGTACTTC.

V gene TRBV5-1 combines with J gene TRBJ2-5, with 9 bases identical to TRBD1. Germline assignment: CDR1 SGHRS and CDR2 YFSETQ. The J segment lost 5 bases and the V segment lost 2 bases, leaving 13 bases of the junction unmatched. The CDR3 consists of 17 residues. The CDR3: CASSFLGTGTLGETQYF. In nucleotides, the CDR3 is TGCGCCAGCAGCTTTCTCGGGACAGGGACCCTCGGGGAGACCCAGTACTTC.

This clonotype has ten or more counts. This chain links TRBV29-1 with TRBJ1-2; 7 nucleotides align to TRBD1. The CDR3 totals 14 residues. The germline CDR1 and CDR2 sequences are SQVTM and ANQGSEA. With 3 bases clipped from V and 0 bases from J, the junction kept 4 bases outside the gene matches. CDR3 coding DNA: TGCAGCGTTGATGGGACAGAATCTAACTATGGCTACACCTTC. Translating it yields CSVDGTESNYGYTF.

The gene calls are TRBV10-3 and TRBJ1-2, with TRBD1 matching 7 bases. Germline-derived CDR1 and CDR2 are ENHRY and SYGVKD. The CDR3 is 12 amino acids. With V trimmed by 9 bases and J by 5 bases, 6 bases remained unmatched. The CDR3 loop is CAIKGQLYGYTF. The CDR3 DNA follows: TGTGCCATAAAGGGACAGCTTTATGGCTACACCTTC.

CDR3 loop: CASSFDRGRNIQYF. The CDR3 coding sequence is TGTGCCAGCAGCTTCGACAGGGGGAGGAACATTCAGTACTTC. This chain connects TRBV7-2 to TRBJ2-4, with 9 nucleotides matching TRBD1. Germline values: CDR1 SGHTA, CDR2 FQGNSA. The CDR3 has 14 amino acids. With 3 bases clipped from V and 7 bases from J, the junction kept 4 bases outside the gene matches.